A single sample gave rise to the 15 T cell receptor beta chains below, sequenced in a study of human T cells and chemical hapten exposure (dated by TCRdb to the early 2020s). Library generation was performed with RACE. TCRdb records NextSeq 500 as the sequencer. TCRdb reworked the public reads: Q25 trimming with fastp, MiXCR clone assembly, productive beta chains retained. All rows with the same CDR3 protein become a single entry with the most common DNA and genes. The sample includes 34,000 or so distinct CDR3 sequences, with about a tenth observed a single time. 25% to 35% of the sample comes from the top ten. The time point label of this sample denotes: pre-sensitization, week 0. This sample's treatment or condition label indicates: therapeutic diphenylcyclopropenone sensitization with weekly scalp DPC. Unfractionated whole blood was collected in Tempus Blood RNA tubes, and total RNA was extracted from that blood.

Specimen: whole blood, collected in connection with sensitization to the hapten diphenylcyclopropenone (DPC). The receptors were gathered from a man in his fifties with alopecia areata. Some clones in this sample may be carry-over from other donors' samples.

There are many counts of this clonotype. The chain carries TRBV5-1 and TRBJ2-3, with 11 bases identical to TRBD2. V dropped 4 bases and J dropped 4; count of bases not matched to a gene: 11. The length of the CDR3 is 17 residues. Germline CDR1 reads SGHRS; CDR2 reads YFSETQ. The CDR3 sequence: CASSPGLAELPPDTQYF. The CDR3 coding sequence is TGCGCCAGCAGCCCGGGACTAGCGGAACTCCCTCCAGATACGCAGTATTTT.

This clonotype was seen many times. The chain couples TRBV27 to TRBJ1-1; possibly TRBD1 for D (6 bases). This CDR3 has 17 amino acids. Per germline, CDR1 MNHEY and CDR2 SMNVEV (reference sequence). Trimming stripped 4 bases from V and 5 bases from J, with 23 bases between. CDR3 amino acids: CASSSNGQKVEQTEAFF. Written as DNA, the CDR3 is TGTGCCAGCAGTTCTAATGGACAGAAGGTCGAACAGACTGAAGCTTTCTTT.

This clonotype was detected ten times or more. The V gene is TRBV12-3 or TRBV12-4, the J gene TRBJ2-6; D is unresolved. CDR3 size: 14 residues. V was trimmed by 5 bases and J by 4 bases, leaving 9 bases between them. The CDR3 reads CASSVRSGANVLTF. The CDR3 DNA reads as TGTGCCAGCAGTGTACGCTCCGGGGCCAACGTCCTGACTTTC.

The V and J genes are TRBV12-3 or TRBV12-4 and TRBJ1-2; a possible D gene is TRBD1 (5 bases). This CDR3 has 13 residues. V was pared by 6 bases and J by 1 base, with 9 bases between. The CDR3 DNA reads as TGTGCCAGCAGCGGGACTGGTAACTATGGCTACACCTTC. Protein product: CASSGTGNYGYTF.

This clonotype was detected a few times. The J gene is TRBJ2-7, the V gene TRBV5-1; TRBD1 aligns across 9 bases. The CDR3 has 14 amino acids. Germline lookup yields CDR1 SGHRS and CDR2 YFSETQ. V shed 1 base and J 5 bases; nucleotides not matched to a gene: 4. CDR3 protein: CASSLRGQGDEQYF. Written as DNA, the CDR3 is TGCGCCAGCAGCTTGAGGGGACAGGGCGACGAGCAGTACTTC.

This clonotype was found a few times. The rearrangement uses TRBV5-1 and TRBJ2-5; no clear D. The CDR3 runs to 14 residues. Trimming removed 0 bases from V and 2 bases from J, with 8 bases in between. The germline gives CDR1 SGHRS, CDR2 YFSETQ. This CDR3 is CASSLASVQETQYF. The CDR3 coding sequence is TGCGCCAGCAGCTTGGCTTCGGTACAAGAGACCCAGTACTTC. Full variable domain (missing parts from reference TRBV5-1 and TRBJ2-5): KAGVTQTPRYLIKTRGQQVTLSCSPISGHRSVSWYQQTPGQGLQFLFEYFSETQRNKGNFPGRFSGRQFSNSRSEMNVSTLELGDSALYLCASSLASVQETQYFGPGTRLLVL.

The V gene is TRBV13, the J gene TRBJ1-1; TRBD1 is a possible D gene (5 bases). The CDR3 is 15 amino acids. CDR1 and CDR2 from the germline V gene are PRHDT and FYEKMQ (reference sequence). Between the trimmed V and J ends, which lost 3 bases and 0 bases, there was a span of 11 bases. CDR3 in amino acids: CASSFLGRMNTEAFF. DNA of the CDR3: TGTGCCAGCAGCTTCTTGGGGCGGATGAACACTGAAGCTTTCTTT.

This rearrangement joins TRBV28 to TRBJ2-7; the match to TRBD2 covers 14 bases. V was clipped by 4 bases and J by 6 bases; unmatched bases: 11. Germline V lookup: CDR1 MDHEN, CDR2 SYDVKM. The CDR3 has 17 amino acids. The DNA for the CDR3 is TGTGCCAGCAGTTCGGGACTAGCGGGAGAGTCGTCTCTCGAGCAGTACTTC. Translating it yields CASSSGLAGESSLEQYF.

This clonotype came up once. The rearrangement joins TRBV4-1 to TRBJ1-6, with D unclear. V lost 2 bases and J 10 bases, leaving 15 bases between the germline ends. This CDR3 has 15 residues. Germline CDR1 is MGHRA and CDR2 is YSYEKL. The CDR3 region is CASSQIDVGHSPLHF. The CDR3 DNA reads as TGCGCCAGCAGCCAAATAGACGTTGGGCACTCACCCCTCCACTTT.

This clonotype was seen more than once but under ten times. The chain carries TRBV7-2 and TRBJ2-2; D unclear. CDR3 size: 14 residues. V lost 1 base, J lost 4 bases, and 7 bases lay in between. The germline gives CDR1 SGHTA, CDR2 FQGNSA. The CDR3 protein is CASSLVVSTGELFF. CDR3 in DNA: TGTGCCAGCAGCTTAGTGGTGAGCACCGGGGAGCTGTTTTTT.

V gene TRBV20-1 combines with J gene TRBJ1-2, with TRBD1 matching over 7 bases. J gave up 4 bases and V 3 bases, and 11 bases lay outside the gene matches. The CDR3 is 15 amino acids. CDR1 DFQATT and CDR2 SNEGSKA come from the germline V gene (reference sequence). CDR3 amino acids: CSASPATRQGYGYTF. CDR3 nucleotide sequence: TGCAGTGCTAGCCCCGCTACTCGACAGGGCTATGGCTACACCTTC.

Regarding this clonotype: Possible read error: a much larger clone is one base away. The CDR3, as DNA: TGCGCCAGCAGCTTGTCAGCGGGGCCTAGGGATGAGCAGTTCTTC. Translation: CASSLSAGPRDEQFF. The chain joins TRBV5-1 to TRBJ2-1; TRBD2 matches 7 bases. Germline CDR1 is SGHRS and CDR2 is YFSETQ. The trim removed 1 base at V and 8 bases at J, leaving 9 bases unmatched. The CDR3 length is 15 residues.

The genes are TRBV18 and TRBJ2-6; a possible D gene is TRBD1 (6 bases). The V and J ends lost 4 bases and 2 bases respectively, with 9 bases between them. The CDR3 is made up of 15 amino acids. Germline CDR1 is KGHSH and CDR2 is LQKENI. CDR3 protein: CASSQQGAGANVLTF. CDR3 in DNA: TGTGCCAGCTCACAACAGGGAGCTGGGGCCAACGTCCTGACTTTC.

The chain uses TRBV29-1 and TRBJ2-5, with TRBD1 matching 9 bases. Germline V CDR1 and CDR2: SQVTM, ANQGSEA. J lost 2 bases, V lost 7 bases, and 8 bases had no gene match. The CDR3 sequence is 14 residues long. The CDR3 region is CSARTGVGQETQYF. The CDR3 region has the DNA TGCAGCGCCCGGACAGGGGTCGGGCAAGAGACCCAGTACTTC.

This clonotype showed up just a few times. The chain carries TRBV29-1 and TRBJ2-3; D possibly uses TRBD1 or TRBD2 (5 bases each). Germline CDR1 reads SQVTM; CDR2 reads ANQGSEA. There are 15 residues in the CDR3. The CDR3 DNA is TGCAGGCCCCCCGGGGCGGGCCTTGGCACAGATACGCAGTATTTT. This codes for CRPPGAGLGTDTQYF.